One T cell receptor beta chain is described in this entry. These data originate in a study of T cells after yellow fever vaccination. The V end lost 5 bases, the J end lost 3 bases, and 13 bases lay between the germline ends. This CDR3 has 14 residues. Germline CDR1 LNHDA, CDR2 SQIVND (reference sequence). Generation of TCR cDNA used 5'RACE template switching (which added a universal primer site and UMIs). One entry per CDR3 protein results from TCRdb running MiXCR on the 5' RACE reads. The data contain about 260,000 distinct CDR3 sequences, about an eighth of them singletons. The sequence was obtained from a man aged 25-40 years who received the YFV17D yellow fever vaccine. The sample was CD4+ T cells sorted from PBMCs, taken 45 days after the yellow fever booster vaccination. This rearrangement joins TRBV19 to TRBJ1-1; D call uncertain. The CDR3, as DNA: TGTGCCAGTAGTGTGAGTGGCAGGCACACTGAAGCTTTCTTT. Translation gives CASSVSGRHTEAFF.